This paragraph covers one T cell receptor (beta chain) sequence. This sample is part of a study of blood T cell repertoires in COVID-19. On the study more broadly: Both acute and convalescent COVID-19 samples were obtained from the United States, Italy and Spain. In each case, the material was cDNA or gDNA derived from T cells, B-cell-depleted T cells, or PBMCs.

Original data processing: The assay estimated nucleated cells by amplifying reference gene primers. Here immunoSEQ multiplex PCR was the method, and the copy in TCRdb shows in-frame clones only, minus some. The V and J calls and clone size were taken over from that table, and D and trimming were inferred from the DNA. The table includes about 42,000 clones, more than 65% detected once. Germline CDR1 reads SEHNR; CDR2 reads FQNEAQ (reference sequence). After removal of 5 bases from V and 8 bases from J, the junction contained 9 bases not matched to a gene. This CDR3 is 14 amino acids long. Sequencing was carried out using peripheral blood. This receptor was taken from a man older than 75 with acute or convalescent COVID-19. V gene TRBV7-9 combines with J gene TRBJ1-2; 9 bases align to TRBD1. CDR3 coding DNA: TGTGCCAGCAGCCCGCCGGGACAGGGAAACGGCTACACCTTC. Protein product: CASSPPGQGNGYTF.